This T cell receptor (beta chain) comes out of a study of response to subunit inactivated influenza vaccine. Whole-study findings and limits: Authors suggested that a seasonal influenza vaccination recruits few new T cells each time.

V shed 2 bases, J shed 13 bases, and the junction held 3 bases outside the gene matches. Germline CDR1 and CDR2: DFQATT and SNEGSKA (reference sequence). The CDR3 extends over 11 amino acids. TCRdb itself ran the RT-PCR reads through MiXCR, one entry per CDR3 protein. The top ten hold about 9.9% of the sample, which has about 650,000 distinct CDR3 sequences, approximately 14% seen once. The sample holds a few counts of this clonotype. Its target is not known. The sample was PBMCs from blood, taken less than 13 days after vaccination. The clonotype was recovered from a man aged 45-65 years who received an inactivated influenza vaccine. The V call is TRBV20-1, the J call TRBJ2-1, with 9 bases fitting TRBD2. CDR3 sequence reads: CSARLAGRQFF. Written as DNA, the CDR3 is TGCAGTGCTAGACTAGCGGGACGCCAGTTCTTC.